This T cell receptor (beta chain) was recorded in a study of T-cell reconstitution after alpha-beta-depleted transplantation in children. General study findings and limits: In patients about two months after transplant, alpha-beta T cells reportedly arose from several hundred expanded graft clones. The origin of high day-60 TCRbeta diversity in some patients lay in surviving recipient T cells and thymic progenitors. Diversity and T-cell counts at one year after transplant derived mostly from new T cells.

Only a few counts were recorded for this clonotype. Its antigen is still unknown. Molecular barcoding with unique molecular identifiers was used for the TCRbeta library. A single record per CDR3 protein comes from TCRdb applying MiXCR to the PCR reads. Of 200,000 to 250,000 distinct CDR3 sequences in the sample, roughly 11% were seen once. This sequence originates from a child younger than two with acute myeloid leukemia, due to receive a stem cell transplant. The sample here was PBMCs, taken before TCRalphabeta/CD19-depleted stem cell transplant.

This chain's CDR3 is CASRGTRARSYNEQFF. The CDR3 DNA reads as TGTGCCAGCAGAGGGACGAGGGCTAGGTCCTACAATGAGCAGTTCTTC. This sequence joins TRBV19 and TRBJ2-1; the D gene could be TRBD1 or TRBD2 (5 bases each). CDR3 length: 16 residues. V lost 9 bases, J lost 1 base, and 19 bases lay in between. The germline V gene encodes CDR1 LNHDA and CDR2 SQIVND (reference sequence). The whole variable domain, filled in from reference TRBV19 and TRBJ2-1, reads DGGITQSPKYLFRKEGQNVTLSCEQNLNHDAMYWYRQDPGQGLRLIYYSQIVNDFQKGDIAEGYSVSREKKESFPLTVTSAQKNPTAFYLCASRGTRARSYNEQFFGPGTRLTVL.